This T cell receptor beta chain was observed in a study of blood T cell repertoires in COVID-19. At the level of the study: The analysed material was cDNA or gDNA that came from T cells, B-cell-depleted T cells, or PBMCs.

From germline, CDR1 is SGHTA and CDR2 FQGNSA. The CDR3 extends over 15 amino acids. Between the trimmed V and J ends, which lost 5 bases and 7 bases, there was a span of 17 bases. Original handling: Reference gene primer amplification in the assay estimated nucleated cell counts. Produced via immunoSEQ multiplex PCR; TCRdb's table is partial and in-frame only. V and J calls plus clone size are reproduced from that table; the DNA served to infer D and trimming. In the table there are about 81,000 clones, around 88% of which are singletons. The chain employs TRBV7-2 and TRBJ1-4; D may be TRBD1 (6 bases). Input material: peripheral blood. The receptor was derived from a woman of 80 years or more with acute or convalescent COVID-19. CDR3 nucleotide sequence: TGTGCCAGCAGCGCCATCGCAGGGGCGGGTGAAAAACTGTTTTTT. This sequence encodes CASSAIAGAGEKLFF.